Detailed here is one TCR beta chain. CDR3 length: 17 amino acids. Between the trimmed V and J ends, which lost 2 bases and 0 bases, there was a span of 14 bases. Germline lookup yields CDR1 KGHSH and CDR2 LQKENI. The record originates from a study of blood T cell repertoires in COVID-19. Study as a whole: COVID-19 samples, acute and convalescent, were from the United States, Italy and Spain. The analysed material was cDNA or gDNA that came from T cells, B-cell-depleted T cells, or PBMCs.

Authors' processing steps: For nucleated cells, counts were estimated from reference gene primer amplification. Using immunoSEQ multiplex PCR, the repertoire was profiled, and TCRdb retains in-frame clones only, with some absent. V and J calls and clone size follow that table, whereas D and trimming were derived from the DNA. The sample lists 150,000 or so clones, 70% to 90% occurring once. The source material was peripheral blood. V usage is TRBV18 and J usage is TRBJ1-3; D gene unclear. The clonotype originates from a man between 18 and 35 years old with acute or convalescent COVID-19. This CDR3 is CASSPMNTGSSGNTIYF. The CDR3, as DNA: TGTGCCAGCTCACCAATGAACACGGGGAGCTCTGGAAACACCATATATTTT.